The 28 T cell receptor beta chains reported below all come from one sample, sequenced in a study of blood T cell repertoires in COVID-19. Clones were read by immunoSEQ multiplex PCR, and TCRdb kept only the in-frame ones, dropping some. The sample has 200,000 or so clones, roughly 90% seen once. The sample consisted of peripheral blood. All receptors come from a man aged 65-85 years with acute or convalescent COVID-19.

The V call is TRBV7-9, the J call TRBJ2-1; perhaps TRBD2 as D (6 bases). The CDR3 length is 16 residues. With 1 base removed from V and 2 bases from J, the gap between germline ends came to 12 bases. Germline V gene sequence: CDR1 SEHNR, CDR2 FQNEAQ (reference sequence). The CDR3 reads CASSLVGSRAYNEQFF. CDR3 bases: TGTGCCAGCAGCTTAGTCGGGAGCCGGGCCTACAATGAGCAGTTCTTC.

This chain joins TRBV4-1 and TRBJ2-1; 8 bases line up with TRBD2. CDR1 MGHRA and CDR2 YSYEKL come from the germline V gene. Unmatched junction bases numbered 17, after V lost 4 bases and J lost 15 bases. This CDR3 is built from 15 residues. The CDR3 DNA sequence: TGCGCCAGCAGCCTCCTTGAGTACTTTAGCGGGGCGAGGTTCTTC. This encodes CASSLLEYFSGARFF.

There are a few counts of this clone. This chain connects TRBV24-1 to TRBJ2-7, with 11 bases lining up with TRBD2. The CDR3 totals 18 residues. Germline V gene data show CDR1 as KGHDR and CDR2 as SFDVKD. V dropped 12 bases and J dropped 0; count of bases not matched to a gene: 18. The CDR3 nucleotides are TGTGCCCCGGGGGCCCAAATTTTGACTAGCGGGGACTCCTACGAGCAGTACTTC. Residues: CAPGAQILTSGDSYEQYF.

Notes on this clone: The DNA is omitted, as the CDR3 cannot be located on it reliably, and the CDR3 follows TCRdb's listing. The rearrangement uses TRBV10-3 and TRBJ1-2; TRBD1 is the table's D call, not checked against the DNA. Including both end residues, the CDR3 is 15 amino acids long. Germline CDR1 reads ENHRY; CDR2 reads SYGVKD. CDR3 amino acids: CAISGGTADFRGYTF.

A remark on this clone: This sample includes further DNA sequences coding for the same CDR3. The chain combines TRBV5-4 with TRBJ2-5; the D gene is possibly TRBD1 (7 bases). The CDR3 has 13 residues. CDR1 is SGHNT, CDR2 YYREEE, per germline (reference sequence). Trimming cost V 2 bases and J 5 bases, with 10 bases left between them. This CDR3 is CASSLQGRETQYF. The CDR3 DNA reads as TGTGCCAGCAGCTTACAGGGGAGGGAGACCCAGTACTTC.

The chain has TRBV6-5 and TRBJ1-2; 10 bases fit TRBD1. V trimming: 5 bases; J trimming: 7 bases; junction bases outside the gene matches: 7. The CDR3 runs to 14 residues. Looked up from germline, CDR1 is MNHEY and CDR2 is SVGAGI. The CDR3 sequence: CASSTGQGRGGYTF. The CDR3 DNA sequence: TGTGCCAGCAGTACGGGACAGGGGAGAGGTGGCTACACCTTC.

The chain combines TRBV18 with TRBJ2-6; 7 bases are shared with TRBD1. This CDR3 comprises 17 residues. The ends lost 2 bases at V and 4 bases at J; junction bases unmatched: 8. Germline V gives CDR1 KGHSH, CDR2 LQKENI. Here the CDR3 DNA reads TGTGCCAGCTCACCAGCCTTACAGGGGAGCGGGGCCAACGTCCTGACTTTC. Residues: CASSPALQGSGANVLTF.

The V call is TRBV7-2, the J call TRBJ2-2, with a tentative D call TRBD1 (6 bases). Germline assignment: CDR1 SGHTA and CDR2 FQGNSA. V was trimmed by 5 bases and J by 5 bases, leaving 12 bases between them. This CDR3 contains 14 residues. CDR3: CASSRTAPTGELFF. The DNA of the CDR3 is TGTGCCAGCAGCCGGACAGCCCCAACCGGGGAGCTGTTTTTT.

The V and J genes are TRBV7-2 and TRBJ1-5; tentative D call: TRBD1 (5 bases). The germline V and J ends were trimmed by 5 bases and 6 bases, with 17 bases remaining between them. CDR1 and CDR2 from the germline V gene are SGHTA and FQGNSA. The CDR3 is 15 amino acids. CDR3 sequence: CASSPQIGGSQPQHF. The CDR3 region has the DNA TGTGCCAGCAGCCCCCAAATCGGGGGGAGTCAGCCCCAGCATTTT. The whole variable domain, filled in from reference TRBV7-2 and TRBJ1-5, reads GAGVSQSPSNKVTEKGKDVELRCDPISGHTALYWYRQSLGQGLEFLIYFQGNSAPDKSGLPSDRFSAERTGGSVSTLTIQRTQQEDSAVYLCASSPQIGGSQPQHFGDGTRLSIL.

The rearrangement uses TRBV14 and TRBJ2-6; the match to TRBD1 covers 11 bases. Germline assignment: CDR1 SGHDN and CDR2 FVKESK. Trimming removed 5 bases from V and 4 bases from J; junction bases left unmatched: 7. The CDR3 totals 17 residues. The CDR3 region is CASSYGQGARGANVLTF. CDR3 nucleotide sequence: TGTGCCAGCAGCTATGGACAGGGGGCGCGGGGGGCCAACGTCCTGACTTTC.

This CDR3 reads CASSRLAEKETQYF. Here the CDR3 DNA reads TGTGCCAGCAGTAGACTAGCGGAGAAAGAGACCCAGTACTTC. The genes are TRBV6-5 and TRBJ2-5; 9 bases line up with TRBD2. Germline assignment: CDR1 MNHEY and CDR2 SVGAGI. With 5 bases clipped from V and 3 bases from J, the junction kept 4 bases outside the gene matches. The CDR3 contains 14 residues.

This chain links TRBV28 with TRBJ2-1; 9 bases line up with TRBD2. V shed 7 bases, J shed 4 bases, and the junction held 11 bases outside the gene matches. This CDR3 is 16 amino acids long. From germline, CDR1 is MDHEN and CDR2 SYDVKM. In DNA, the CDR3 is TGTGCCAGCAACCCAAGCGGGAGGACTCTGTACAATGAGCAGTTCTTC. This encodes CASNPSGRTLYNEQFF.

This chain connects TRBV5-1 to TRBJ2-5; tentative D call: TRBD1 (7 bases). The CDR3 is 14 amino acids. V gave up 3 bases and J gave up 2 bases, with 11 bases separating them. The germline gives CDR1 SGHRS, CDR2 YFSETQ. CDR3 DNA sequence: TGCGCCAGCAGCTCACAGGGGAGGCAAGAGACCCAGTACTTC. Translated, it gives CASSSQGRQETQYF.

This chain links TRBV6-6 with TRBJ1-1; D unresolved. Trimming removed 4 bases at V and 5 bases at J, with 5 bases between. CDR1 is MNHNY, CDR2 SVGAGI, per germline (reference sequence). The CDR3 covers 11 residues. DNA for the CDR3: TGTGCCAGCAGTTGGGAGACTGAAGCTTTCTTT. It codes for CASSWETEAFF.

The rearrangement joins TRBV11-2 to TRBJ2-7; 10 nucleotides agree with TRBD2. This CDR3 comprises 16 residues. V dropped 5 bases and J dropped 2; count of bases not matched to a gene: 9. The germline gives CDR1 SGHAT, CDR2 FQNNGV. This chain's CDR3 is CASSRTTSGPTYEQYF. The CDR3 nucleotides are TGTGCCAGCAGCAGAACGACTAGCGGGCCAACCTACGAGCAGTACTTC.

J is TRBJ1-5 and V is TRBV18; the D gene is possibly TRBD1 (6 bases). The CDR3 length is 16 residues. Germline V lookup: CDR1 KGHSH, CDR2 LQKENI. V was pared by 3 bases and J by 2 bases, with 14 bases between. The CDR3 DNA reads TGTGCCAGCTCACCGGCGGGGGCTCGGGGCAATCAGCCCCAGCATTTT. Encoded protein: CASSPAGARGNQPQHF.

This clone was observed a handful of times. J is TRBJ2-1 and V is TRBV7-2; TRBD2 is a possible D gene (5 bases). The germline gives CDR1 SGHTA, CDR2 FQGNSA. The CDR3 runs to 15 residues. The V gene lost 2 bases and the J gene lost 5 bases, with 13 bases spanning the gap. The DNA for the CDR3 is TGTGCCAGCAGCTTACGGCGGCGGGCCAACAATGAGCAGTTCTTC. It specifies CASSLRRRANNEQFF.

In DNA form, the CDR3 reads TGTGCCAGCAGCTTAGGACAGGCGGGCTACGAGCAGTACTTC. This encodes CASSLGQAGYEQYF. The V and J genes are TRBV7-9 and TRBJ2-7, with D possibly being TRBD1 (6 bases). V lost 1 base to trimming and J lost 3 bases, with 10 bases between them. Looked up from germline, CDR1 is SEHNR and CDR2 is FQNEAQ (reference sequence). The CDR3 has 14 amino acids. The variable domain in full, with the rest retrieved from reference TRBV7-9 and TRBJ2-7, is DTGVSQNPRHKITKRGQNVTFRCDPISEHNRLYWYRQTLGQGPEFLTYFQNEAQLEKSRLLSDRFSAERPKGSFSTLEIQRTEQGDSAMYLCASSLGQAGYEQYFGPGTRLTVT.

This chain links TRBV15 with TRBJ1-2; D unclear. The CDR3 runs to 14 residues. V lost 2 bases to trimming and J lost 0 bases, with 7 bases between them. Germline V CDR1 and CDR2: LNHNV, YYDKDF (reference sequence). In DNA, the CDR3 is TGTGCCACCAGCAGAATCGCAGCTAACTATGGCTACACCTTC. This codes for CATSRIAANYGYTF.

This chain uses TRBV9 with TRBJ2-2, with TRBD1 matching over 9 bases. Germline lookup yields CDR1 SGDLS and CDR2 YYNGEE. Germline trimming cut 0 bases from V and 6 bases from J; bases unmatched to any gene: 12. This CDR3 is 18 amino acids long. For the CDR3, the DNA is TGTGCCAGCAGCGTAGTATCGGGACAGGGACGGAGATCCGGGGAGCTGTTTTTT. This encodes CASSVVSGQGRRSGELFF.

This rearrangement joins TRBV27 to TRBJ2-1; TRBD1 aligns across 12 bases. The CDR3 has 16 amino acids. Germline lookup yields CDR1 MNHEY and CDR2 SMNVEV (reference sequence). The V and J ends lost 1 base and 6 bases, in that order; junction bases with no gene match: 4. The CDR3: CASSLLGQGAPNEQFF. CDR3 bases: TGTGCCAGCAGTTTATTGGGACAGGGGGCGCCCAATGAGCAGTTCTTC.

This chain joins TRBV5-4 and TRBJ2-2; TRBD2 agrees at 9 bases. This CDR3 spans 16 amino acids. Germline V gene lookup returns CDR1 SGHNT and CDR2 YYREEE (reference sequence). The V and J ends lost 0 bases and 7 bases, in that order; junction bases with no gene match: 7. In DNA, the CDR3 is TGTGCCAGCAGCTTGGGGCTAGCGGGGAGCGACGGGGAGCTGTTTTTT. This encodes CASSLGLAGSDGELFF. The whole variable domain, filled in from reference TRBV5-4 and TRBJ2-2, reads ETGVTQSPTHLIKTRGQQVTLRCSSQSGHNTVSWYQQALGQGPQFIFQYYREEENGRGNFPPRFSGLQFPNYSSELNVNALELDDSALYLCASSLGLAGSDGELFFGEGSRLTVL.

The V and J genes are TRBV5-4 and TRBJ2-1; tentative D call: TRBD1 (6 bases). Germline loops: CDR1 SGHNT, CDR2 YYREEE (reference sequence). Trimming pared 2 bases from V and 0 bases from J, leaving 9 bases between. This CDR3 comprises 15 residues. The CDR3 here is CASSFGDTSYNEQFF. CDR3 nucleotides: TGTGCCAGCAGCTTCGGGGACACCTCCTACAATGAGCAGTTCTTC.

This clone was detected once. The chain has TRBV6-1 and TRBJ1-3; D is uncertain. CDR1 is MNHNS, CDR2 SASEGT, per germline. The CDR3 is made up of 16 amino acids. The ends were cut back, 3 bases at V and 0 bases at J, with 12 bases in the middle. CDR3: CASSEQDLSSGNTIYF. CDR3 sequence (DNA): TGTGCCAGCAGTGAGCAGGACTTAAGCTCTGGAAACACCATATATTTT.

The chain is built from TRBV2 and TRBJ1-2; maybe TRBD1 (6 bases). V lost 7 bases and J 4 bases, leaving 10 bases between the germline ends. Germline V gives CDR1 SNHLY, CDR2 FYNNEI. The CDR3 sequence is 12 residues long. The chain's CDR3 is CASTWTVYGYTF. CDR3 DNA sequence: TGTGCCAGCACTTGGACAGTCTATGGCTACACCTTC.

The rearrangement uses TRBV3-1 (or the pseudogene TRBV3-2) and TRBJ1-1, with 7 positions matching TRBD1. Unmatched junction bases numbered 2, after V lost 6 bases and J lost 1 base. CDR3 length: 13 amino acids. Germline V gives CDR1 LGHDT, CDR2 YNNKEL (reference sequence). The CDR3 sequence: CASRGTENTEAFF. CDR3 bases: TGTGCCAGCAGAGGGACAGAGAACACTGAAGCTTTCTTT.

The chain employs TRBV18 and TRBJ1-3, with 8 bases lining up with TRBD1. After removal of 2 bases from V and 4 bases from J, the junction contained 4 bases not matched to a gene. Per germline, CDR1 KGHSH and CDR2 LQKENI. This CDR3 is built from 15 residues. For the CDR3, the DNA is TGTGCCAGCTCACCAGACAGGGGACTCGGAAACACCATATATTTT. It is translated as CASSPDRGLGNTIYF.

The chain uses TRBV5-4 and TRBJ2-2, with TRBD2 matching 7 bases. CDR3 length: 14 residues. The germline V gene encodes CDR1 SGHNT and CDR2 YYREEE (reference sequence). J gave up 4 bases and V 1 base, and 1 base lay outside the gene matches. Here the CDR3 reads CASSLWGGTGELFF. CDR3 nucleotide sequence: TGTGCCAGCAGCTTGTGGGGGGGCACCGGGGAGCTGTTTTTT.